This T cell receptor (beta chain) was found in a study of cytomegalovirus exposure and HLA in healthy donors. Study outcomes and limitations: A later analysis by the authors found several of the most significant clusters apparently linked to common viral pathogens.

V lost 6 bases to trimming and J lost 8 bases; unmatched junction nucleotides: 5. The CDR3 is 12 residues long. Germline V gives CDR1 WNHNN, CDR2 SYGVQD (reference sequence). The PCR was carried out with 60 Vbeta primers and 13 Jbeta primers. This table comes from immunoSEQ multiplex PCR, and its TCRdb copy is limited to in-frame clones, with some not included. The sample lists about 200,000 clones; roughly 80% were seen once. Notes on this clone: Its antigen is currently unknown.

The sequencing input was PBMCs. This rearrangement joins TRBV10-1 to TRBJ1-1; 8 bases line up with TRBD1. The origin of this receptor is a man aged 25 to 40 in good health and CMV-seronegative. CDR3 in amino acids: CASRSGGMEAFF. In nucleotides, the CDR3 is TGCGCCAGCAGGTCAGGGGGCATGGAAGCTTTCTTT.